This TCR beta chain was documented in a study of beta chain features in type 1 diabetes. Findings and caveats of the study: A closer apparent resemblance between naive, central memory and Treg TCRB repertoires was seen in patients than in healthy donors. Moderate yet significant TCRB CDR3 shortening was seen in Type 1 diabetes patients in all four CD4+ subsets. Using cDNA template may skew counts toward highly expressing activated cells.

The CDR3 length is 15 residues. V lost 1 base to trimming and J lost 0 bases, with 7 bases between them. CDR1 is SGHTA, CDR2 FQGNSA, per germline. About 100 mL of blood, on average, came from one heparinised draw per donor. Cells sorted by CD45RO/CCR7/CD25/CD127/CD95/CD27 comprised CD4+ naive, central memory, regulatory and stem cell-like memory cells. This clone was observed a few times. The antigen is unknown. Investigators reverse transcribed all isolated RNA, so they sequenced expressed TCRB transcripts. Only in-frame clones appear in the TCRdb table, and some are missing; sequencing was by immunoSEQ multiplex PCR. The table lists around 650,000 clones, around 12% of them singletons.

The sequenced sample was naive CD4+ T cells from blood. This chain links TRBV7-2 with TRBJ1-3; D perhaps matches TRBD1 (5 bases). The sequence derives from a young man with type 1 diabetes. In DNA, the CDR3 is TGTGCCAGCAGCTTAGGCGGGGGCTCTGGAAACACCATATATTTT. Translation: CASSLGGGSGNTIYF.